This TCR beta chain was captured in a study of blood T cell dynamics during melanoma immunotherapy. The wider study: Standard first-line treatment here was pembrolizumab or nivolumab plus ipilimumab in metastatic melanoma.

V lost 2 bases, J lost 6 bases, and 26 bases lay in between. The CDR3 runs 19 residues. Germline values: CDR1 LGHNA, CDR2 YNFKEQ. As regards this clone: Antigen unknown.

Broader study findings: Whether repertoire-driving clones were melanoma-specific could not be determined.

Time point denoted: week 3, after first cycle of checkpoint inhibitor. Samples come from before therapy and from week 3 after the first blockade cycle. No patient had earlier systemic cancer treatment, concurrent immunosuppressants, or another active cancer. Sequencing used immunoSEQ multiplex PCR; TCRdb keeps in-frame clones, though not all of them. In the table there are around 20,000 clones, approximately 90% of which are singletons. Here the sequenced sample was blood, taken from a patient treated with checkpoint blockade. This sequence originates from a human donor with melanoma. The V and J genes are TRBV4-2 and TRBJ2-1, with D maybe TRBD2 (5 bases). The CDR3 DNA reads TGTGCCAGCAGCCAAACCGCATTGGGAGAGGTGGACGCACCCAATGAGCAGTTCTTC. Protein sequence: CASSQTALGEVDAPNEQFF.